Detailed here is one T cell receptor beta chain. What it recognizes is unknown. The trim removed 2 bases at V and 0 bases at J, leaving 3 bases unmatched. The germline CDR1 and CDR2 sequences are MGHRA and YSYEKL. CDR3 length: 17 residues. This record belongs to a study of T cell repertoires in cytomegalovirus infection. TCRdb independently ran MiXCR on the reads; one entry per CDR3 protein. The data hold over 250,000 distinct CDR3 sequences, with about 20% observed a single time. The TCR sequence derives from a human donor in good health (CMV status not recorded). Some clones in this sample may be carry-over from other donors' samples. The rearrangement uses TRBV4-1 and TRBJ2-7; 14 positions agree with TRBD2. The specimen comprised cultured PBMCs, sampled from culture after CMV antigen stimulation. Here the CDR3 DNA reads TGCGCCAGCAGCCAAAGGACTAGCGGGAGGAGCTCCTACGAGCAGTACTTC. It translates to CASSQRTSGRSSYEQYF.